One sample yielded the 23 T cell receptor beta chains listed below, sequenced in a study of graft-versus-host responses after intestinal transplantation. TCRdb's copy holds only in-frame clones and misses some; the assay was immunoSEQ multiplex PCR. The sample lists around 97,000 clones, roughly 91% occurring once. The antigens of these receptors remain unknown. Material: unstimulated CD4+ T cells sorted from spleen or lymph node cells, obtained before transplant. These receptors came from a human donor who was the organ donor for an intestinal transplant.

This clone occurred once. The chain carries TRBV11-2 and TRBJ1-6; D possibly corresponds to TRBD1 (6 bases). Germline V gives CDR1 SGHAT, CDR2 FQNNGV. This CDR3 has 17 amino acids. Trimming removed 1 base from V and 5 bases from J, with 15 bases in between. The CDR3 bases are TGTGCCAGCAGCTTAGTACAGGGCGGATGGAATAATTCACCCCTCCACTTT. Protein: CASSLVQGGWNNSPLHF.

The chain employs TRBV19 and TRBJ2-7, with 12 bases lining up with TRBD1. The CDR3 consists of 14 residues. Germline V CDR1 and CDR2: LNHDA, SQIVND (reference sequence). Trimming cost V 5 bases and J 5 bases; bases outside gene matches: 4. The CDR3 DNA reads as TGTGCCAGTAGTCGGGACAGGGGGCACAACGAGCAGTACTTC. Translation: CASSRDRGHNEQYF. Using reference TRBV19 and TRBJ2-7 for the parts outside the CDR3, the full variable domain is DGGITQSPKYLFRKEGQNVTLSCEQNLNHDAMYWYRQDPGQGLRLIYYSQIVNDFQKGDIAEGYSVSREKKESFPLTVTSAQKNPTAFYLCASSRDRGHNEQYFGPGTRLTVT.

The chain is built from TRBV7-3 and TRBJ2-1, with 13 bases lining up with TRBD2. The CDR3 extends over 18 amino acids. Trimming removed 3 bases from V and 0 bases from J; junction bases left unmatched: 5. Germline loops: CDR1 SGHTA, CDR2 FQGTGA. The CDR3 sequence: CASSLGLAGLSSYNEQFF. The CDR3 DNA reads TGTGCCAGCAGCTTGGGACTAGCGGGACTGAGCTCCTACAATGAGCAGTTCTTC.

The chain has TRBV29-1 and TRBJ2-7, with D perhaps matching TRBD2 (6 bases). Trimming cost V 6 bases and J 0 bases, with 9 bases left between them. Germline values: CDR1 SQVTM, CDR2 ANQGSEA. This CDR3 contains 12 residues. CDR3 in DNA: TGCAGCGTGACTAGTGGCTCCTACGAGCAGTACTTC. It codes for CSVTSGSYEQYF.

The chain joins TRBV12-2 to TRBJ1-2; no DNA check was done on the table's D call, TRBD1. TRBV12-2 counts as a pseudogene. The CDR3 is 15 residues long. CDR3 residues: CASRPGQVANYGYTF. For the CDR3, the DNA is TGTGCAAGTCGCCCAGGACAGGTCGCTAACTATGGCTACACCTTC.

The chain has TRBV4-3 and TRBJ2-4; TRBD2 matches 8 bases. After removal of 2 bases from V and 7 bases from J, the junction contained 7 bases not matched to a gene. Germline CDR1 reads LGHNA; CDR2 reads YSLEER. The CDR3 covers 15 residues. The CDR3 is CASSQSWTSLNIQYF. Here the CDR3 DNA reads TGCGCCAGCAGCCAATCGTGGACTAGCCTCAACATTCAGTACTTC.

The chain employs TRBV5-1 and TRBJ2-1; 10 nucleotides line up with TRBD2. This CDR3 is built from 15 residues. The germline V gene encodes CDR1 SGHRS and CDR2 YFSETQ. V shed 4 bases and J 6 bases; nucleotides not matched to a gene: 7. The CDR3 spells CASSTEVAGGNEQFF. DNA for the CDR3: TGCGCCAGCAGCACAGAGGTAGCGGGGGGCAATGAGCAGTTCTTC.

This clone was seen a few times. The J gene is TRBJ1-3, the V gene TRBV19; 7 bases are shared with TRBD1. The CDR3 runs to 15 residues. Unmatched junction bases numbered 7, after V lost 7 bases and J lost 1 base. Germline assignment: CDR1 LNHDA and CDR2 SQIVND (reference sequence). The CDR3 coding sequence is TGTGCCAGTAAACGCGCGACAGGGTCTGGAAACACCATATATTTT. The encoded protein is CASKRATGSGNTIYF.

The chain uses TRBV7-3 and TRBJ2-3; 11 bases agree with TRBD2. The CDR3 is made up of 16 amino acids. V gave up 6 bases and J gave up 5 bases; unmatched junction bases: 10. The germline gives CDR1 SGHTA, CDR2 FQGTGA. The CDR3 bases are TGTGCCAGCAGTCTACTGACTAGCGGGGAAGGAGATACGCAGTATTTT. It is translated as CASSLLTSGEGDTQYF. Complete variable domain (other parts from reference TRBV7-3 and TRBJ2-3): GAGVSQTPSNKVTEKGKYVELRCDPISGHTALYWYRQSLGQGPEFLIYFQGTGAADDSGLPNDRFFAVRPEGSVSTLKIQRTERGDSAVYLCASSLLTSGEGDTQYFGPGTRLTVL.

The rearrangement joins TRBV5-1 to TRBJ2-3, with D unresolved. The germline V and J ends were trimmed by 4 bases and 0 bases, with 9 bases remaining between them. Germline loops: CDR1 SGHRS, CDR2 YFSETQ. This CDR3 comprises 14 residues. CDR3 nucleotides: TGCGCCAGCAGCCCGCTAAGAAGCACAGATACGCAGTATTTT. Translating gives CASSPLRSTDTQYF.

The genes are TRBV4-1 and TRBJ2-7; TRBD1 might be the D (6 bases). V shed 4 bases and J shed 1 base, with 14 bases lying between them. Germline V gene sequence: CDR1 MGHRA, CDR2 YSYEKL. CDR3 length equals 15 residues. The CDR3 DNA reads as TGCGCCAGCAGCCGCGCCGGGACACAATCCTACGAGCAGTACTTC. Protein: CASSRAGTQSYEQYF.

The J gene is TRBJ1-5, the V gene TRBV11-2; 8 bases match TRBD1. CDR3 size: 15 residues. The V and J ends lost 3 bases and 0 bases, in that order; junction bases with no gene match: 1. From germline, CDR1 is SGHAT and CDR2 FQNNGV. The CDR3 region is CASSFTGGSNQPQHF. The CDR3 DNA is TGTGCCAGCAGCTTTACAGGGGGTAGCAATCAGCCCCAGCATTTT.

The V call is TRBV13, the J call TRBJ1-2, with 7 bases identical to TRBD1. The length of the CDR3 is 16 residues. After removal of 9 bases from V and 4 bases from J, the junction contained 17 bases not matched to a gene. Germline assignment: CDR1 PRHDT and CDR2 FYEKMQ (reference sequence). CDR3 sequence (DNA): TGTGCCAGTGCGTTAGTTCCGGGACAGCGAGGCTATGGCTACACCTTC. Translation gives CASALVPGQRGYGYTF.

This sequence joins TRBV6-5 and TRBJ1-2; the D is unclear. Germline V gives CDR1 MNHEY, CDR2 SVGAGI. Trimming took 6 bases from V and 4 from J, leaving 18 bases between them. The CDR3 has 15 amino acids. CDR3 loop: CASSRTFRGSYGYTF. The CDR3 region has the DNA TGTGCCAGCAGCCGCACGTTTCGGGGATCCTATGGCTACACCTTC.

V gene TRBV27 combines with J gene TRBJ2-1, with 12 nucleotides matching TRBD2. Per the germline V gene, CDR1 is MNHEY and CDR2 is SMNVEV (reference sequence). Trimming at V came to 1 base and at J to 4 bases, leaving 5 bases not matched to a gene. The CDR3 length is 17 residues. The chain's CDR3 is CASSLFPGTSGYNEQFF. CDR3 DNA: TGTGCCAGCAGTTTATTCCCCGGGACTAGCGGGTACAATGAGCAGTTCTTC.

Comments on this clone: Other DNA sequences in this sample translate to the same CDR3. The chain employs TRBV25-1 and TRBJ1-4, with a weak D call TRBD1 (6 bases). CDR1 and CDR2 from the germline V gene are MGHDK and SYGVNS. The CDR3 extends over 15 amino acids. V gave up 4 bases and J gave up 6 bases, with 15 bases separating them. The CDR3 is CASSALRGSDEKLFF. In nucleotides, the CDR3 is TGTGCCAGCAGTGCGCTCAGGGGCTCAGATGAAAAACTGTTTTTT.

V gene TRBV4-3 combines with J gene TRBJ1-3; D might be TRBD1 (6 bases). The CDR3 is 17 residues long. V lost 4 bases and J 0 bases, leaving 16 bases between the germline ends. The germline V gene encodes CDR1 LGHNA and CDR2 YSLEER. The CDR3 is CASSLGGAGYSGNTIYF. CDR3 nucleotide sequence: TGCGCCAGCAGCCTTGGGGGGGCAGGGTACTCTGGAAACACCATATATTTT.

This clone was seen once. J is TRBJ2-1 and V is TRBV29-1; D is possibly TRBD1 (6 bases). Germline assignment: CDR1 SQVTM and CDR2 ANQGSEA. V was trimmed by 4 bases and J by 4 bases, leaving 20 bases between them. The CDR3 is 16 amino acids. The CDR3: CSVGTGSHHLYNEQFF. The CDR3 region has the DNA TGCAGCGTTGGTACAGGGTCCCACCACTTATACAATGAGCAGTTCTTC.

The J gene is TRBJ1-2, the V gene TRBV19, with 9 bases lining up with TRBD1. The CDR3 has 14 residues. Germline CDR1 LNHDA, CDR2 SQIVND (reference sequence). The trim removed 5 bases at V and 7 bases at J, leaving 8 bases unmatched. CDR3 nucleotides: TGTGCCAGTAGTTTACAGGGGGCGAAGACTGGCTACACCTTC. It encodes CASSLQGAKTGYTF.

The chain is built from TRBV18 and TRBJ1-2; no clear D. The CDR3 consists of 13 residues. V gave up 5 bases and J gave up 1 base, with 8 bases separating them. Germline V gene sequence: CDR1 KGHSH, CDR2 LQKENI. The CDR3, as DNA: TGTGCCAGCTCAAACGCGCTTAACTATGGCTACACCTTC. Its translation is CASSNALNYGYTF.

This chain joins TRBV30 and TRBJ2-4; 10 bases are a match to TRBD2. Losses at the gene ends were 6 bases for V and 4 bases for J; bases not matched to a gene: 3. This CDR3 is 13 amino acids long. Germline V gene data show CDR1 as GTSNPN and CDR2 as SVGIG (reference sequence). CDR3: CACRTSGKNIQYF. DNA for the CDR3: TGTGCCTGCCGGACTAGCGGTAAAAACATTCAGTACTTC.

This chain connects TRBV6-5 to TRBJ2-2; D may be TRBD1 (5 bases). This CDR3 comprises 15 residues. Trimming removed 7 bases at V and 0 bases at J, with 12 bases between. Germline values: CDR1 MNHEY, CDR2 SVGAGI. This CDR3 reads CASTNDRANTGELFF. Here the CDR3 DNA reads TGTGCCAGCACAAACGACAGAGCGAACACCGGGGAGCTGTTTTTT.

Comment on this clone: At the DNA level, this CDR3 is encoded by other sequences in the same sample as well. The J gene is TRBJ2-5, the V gene TRBV27, with D tentatively TRBD2 (7 bases). Germline V CDR1 and CDR2: MNHEY, SMNVEV (reference sequence). Trimming took off 2 bases at V and 4 bases at J, with 11 bases between the two ends. The CDR3 is 14 amino acids. The CDR3 DNA follows: TGTGCCAGCAGTTTAACCGGGGGGCCAGAGACCCAGTACTTC. Translated, it gives CASSLTGGPETQYF.